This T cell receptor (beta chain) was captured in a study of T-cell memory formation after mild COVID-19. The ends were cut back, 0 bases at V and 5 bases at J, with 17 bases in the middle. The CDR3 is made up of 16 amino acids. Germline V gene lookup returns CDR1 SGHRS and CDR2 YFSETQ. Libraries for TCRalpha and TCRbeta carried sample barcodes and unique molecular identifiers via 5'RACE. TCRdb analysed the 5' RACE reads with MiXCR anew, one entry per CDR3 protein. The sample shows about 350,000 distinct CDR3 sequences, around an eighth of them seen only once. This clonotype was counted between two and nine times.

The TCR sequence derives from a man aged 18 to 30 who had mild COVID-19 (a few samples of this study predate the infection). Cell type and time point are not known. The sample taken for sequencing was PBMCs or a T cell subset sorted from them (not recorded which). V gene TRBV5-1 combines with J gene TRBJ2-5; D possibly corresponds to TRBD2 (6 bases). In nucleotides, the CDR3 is TGCGCCAGCAGCTTGGGAGTTTCCGGGGGAGTGGAGACCCAGTACTTC. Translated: CASSLGVSGGVETQYF.